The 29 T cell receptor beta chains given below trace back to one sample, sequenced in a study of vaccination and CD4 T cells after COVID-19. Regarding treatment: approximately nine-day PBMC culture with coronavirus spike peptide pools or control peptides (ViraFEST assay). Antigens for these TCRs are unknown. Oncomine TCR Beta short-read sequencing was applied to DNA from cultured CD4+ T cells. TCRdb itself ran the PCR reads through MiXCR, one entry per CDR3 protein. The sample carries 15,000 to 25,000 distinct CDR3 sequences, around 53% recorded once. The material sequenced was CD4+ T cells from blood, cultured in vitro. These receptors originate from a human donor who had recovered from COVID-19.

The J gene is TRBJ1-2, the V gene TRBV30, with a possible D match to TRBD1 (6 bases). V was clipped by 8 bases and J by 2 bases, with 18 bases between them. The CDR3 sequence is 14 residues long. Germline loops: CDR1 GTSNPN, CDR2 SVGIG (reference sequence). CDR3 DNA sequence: TGTGCCCGCTTAACAGGGTTAAAGAACTATGGCTACACCTTC. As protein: CARLTGLKNYGYTF.

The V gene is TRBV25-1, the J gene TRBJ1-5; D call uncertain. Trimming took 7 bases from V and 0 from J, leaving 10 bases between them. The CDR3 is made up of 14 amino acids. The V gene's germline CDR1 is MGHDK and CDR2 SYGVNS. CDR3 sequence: CASTNGYSNQPQHF. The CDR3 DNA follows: TGTGCCAGCACCAATGGTTATAGCAATCAGCCCCAGCATTTT.

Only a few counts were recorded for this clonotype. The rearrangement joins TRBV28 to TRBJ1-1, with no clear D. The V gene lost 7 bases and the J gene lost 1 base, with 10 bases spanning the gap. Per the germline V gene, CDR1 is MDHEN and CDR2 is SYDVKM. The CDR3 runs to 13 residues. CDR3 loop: CASTSLPNTEAFF. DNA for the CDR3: TGTGCCAGCACCTCCCTACCGAACACTGAAGCTTTCTTT.

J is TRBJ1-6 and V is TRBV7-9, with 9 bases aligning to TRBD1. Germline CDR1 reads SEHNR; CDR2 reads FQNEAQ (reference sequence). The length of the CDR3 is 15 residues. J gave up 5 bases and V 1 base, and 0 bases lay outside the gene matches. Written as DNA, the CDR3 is TGTGCCAGCAGCTTAGGGGACAGGGATAATTCACCCCTCCACTTT. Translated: CASSLGDRDNSPLHF.

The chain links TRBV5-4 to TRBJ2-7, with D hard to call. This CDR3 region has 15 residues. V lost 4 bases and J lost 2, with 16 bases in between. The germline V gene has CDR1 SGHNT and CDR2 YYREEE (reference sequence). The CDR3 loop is CASSPDSRAAYEQYF. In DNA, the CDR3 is TGTGCCAGCAGCCCCGACTCCAGAGCTGCCTACGAGCAGTACTTC.

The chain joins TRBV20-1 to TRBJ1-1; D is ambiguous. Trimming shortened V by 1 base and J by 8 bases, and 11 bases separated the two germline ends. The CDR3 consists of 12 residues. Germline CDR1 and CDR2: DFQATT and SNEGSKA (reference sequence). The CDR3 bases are TGCAGTGCTAGAGTAAATGGGATGGAAGCTTTCTTT. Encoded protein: CSARVNGMEAFF.

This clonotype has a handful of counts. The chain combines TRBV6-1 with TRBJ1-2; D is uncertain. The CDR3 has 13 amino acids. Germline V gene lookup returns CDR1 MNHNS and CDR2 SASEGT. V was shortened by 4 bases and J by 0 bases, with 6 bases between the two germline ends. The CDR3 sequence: CASSVYPNYGYTF. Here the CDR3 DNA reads TGTGCCAGCAGTGTATACCCTAACTATGGCTACACCTTC.

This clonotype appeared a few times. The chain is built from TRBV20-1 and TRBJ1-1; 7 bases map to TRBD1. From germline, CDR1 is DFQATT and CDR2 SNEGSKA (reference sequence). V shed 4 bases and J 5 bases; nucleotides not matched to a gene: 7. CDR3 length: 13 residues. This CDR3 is CSAKVAGGTEAFF. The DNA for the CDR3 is TGCAGTGCTAAGGTGGCAGGGGGAACTGAAGCTTTCTTT.

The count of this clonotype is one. The CDR3 coding sequence is TGTGCCAGTAGTACGGACAGCCCTGGAGGCTACACCTTC. Protein: CASSTDSPGGYTF. V and J are TRBV19 and TRBJ1-2, with a weak D call TRBD1 (6 bases). Germline V lookup: CDR1 LNHDA, CDR2 SQIVND (reference sequence). V shed 4 bases and J shed 8 bases, with 14 bases lying between them. CDR3 length: 13 amino acids.

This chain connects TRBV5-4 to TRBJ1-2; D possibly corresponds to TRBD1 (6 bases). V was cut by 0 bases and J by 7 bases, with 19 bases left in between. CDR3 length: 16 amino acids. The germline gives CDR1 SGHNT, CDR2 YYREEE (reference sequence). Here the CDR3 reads CASSLVGGGRSSGYTF. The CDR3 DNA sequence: TGTGCCAGCAGCTTGGTGGGTGGGGGGCGCAGCTCTGGCTACACCTTC.

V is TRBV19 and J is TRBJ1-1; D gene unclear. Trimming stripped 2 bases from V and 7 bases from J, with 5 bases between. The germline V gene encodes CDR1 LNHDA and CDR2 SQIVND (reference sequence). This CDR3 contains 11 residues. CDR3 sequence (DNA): TGTGCCAGTAGTATATTGGGTGAAGCTTTCTTT. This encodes CASSILGEAFF.

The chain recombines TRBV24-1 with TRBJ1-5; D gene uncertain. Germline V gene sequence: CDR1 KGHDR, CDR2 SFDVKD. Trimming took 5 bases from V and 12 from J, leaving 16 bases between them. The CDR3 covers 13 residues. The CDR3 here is CATSGKGQDLQHF. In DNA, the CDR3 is TGTGCCACCAGTGGTAAAGGGCAGGATCTCCAGCATTTT.

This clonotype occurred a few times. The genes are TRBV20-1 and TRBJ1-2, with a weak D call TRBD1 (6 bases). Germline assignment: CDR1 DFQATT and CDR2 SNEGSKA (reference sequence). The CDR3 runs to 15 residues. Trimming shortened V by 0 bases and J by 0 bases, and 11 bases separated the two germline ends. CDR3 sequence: CSARDPGATNYGYTF. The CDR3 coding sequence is TGCAGTGCTAGAGATCCAGGGGCTACTAACTATGGCTACACCTTC.

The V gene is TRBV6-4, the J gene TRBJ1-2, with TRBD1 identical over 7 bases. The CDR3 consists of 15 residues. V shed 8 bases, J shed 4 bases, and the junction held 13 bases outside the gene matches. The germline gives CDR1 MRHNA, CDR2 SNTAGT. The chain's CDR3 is CASATTGDYAYGYTF. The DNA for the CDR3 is TGTGCCAGCGCTACAACAGGGGACTACGCCTATGGCTACACCTTC.

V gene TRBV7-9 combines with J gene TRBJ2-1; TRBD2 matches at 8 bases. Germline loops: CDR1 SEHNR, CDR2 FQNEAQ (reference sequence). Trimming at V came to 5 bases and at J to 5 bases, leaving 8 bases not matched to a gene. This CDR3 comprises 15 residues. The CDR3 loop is CASSPRGGLNNEQFF. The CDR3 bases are TGTGCCAGCAGCCCCCGGGGGGGCCTGAACAATGAGCAGTTCTTC.

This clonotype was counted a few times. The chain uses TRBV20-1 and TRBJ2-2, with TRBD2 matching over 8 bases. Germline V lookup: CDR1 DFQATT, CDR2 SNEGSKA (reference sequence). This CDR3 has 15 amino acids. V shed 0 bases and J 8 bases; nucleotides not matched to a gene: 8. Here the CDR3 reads CSARDPQREIGELFF. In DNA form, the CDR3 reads TGCAGTGCTAGAGATCCCCAGCGGGAGATAGGGGAGCTGTTTTTT.

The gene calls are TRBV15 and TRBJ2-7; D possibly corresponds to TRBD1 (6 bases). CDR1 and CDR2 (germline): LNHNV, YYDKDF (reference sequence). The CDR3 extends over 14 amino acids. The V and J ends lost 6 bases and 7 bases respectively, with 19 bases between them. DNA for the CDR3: TGTGCCACCAGAAGGGACACCCAGGGAGAAGAGCAGTACTTC. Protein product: CATRRDTQGEEQYF.

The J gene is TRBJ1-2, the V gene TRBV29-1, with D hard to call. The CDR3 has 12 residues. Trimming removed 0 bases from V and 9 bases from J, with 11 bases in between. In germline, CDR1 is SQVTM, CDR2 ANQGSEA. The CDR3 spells CSVEDFRGSYTF. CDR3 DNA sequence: TGCAGCGTTGAAGATTTCCGTGGGAGCTACACCTTC. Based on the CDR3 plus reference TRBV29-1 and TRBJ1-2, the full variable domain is SAVISQKPSRDICQRGTSLTIQCQVDSQVTMMFWYRQQPGQSLTLIATANQGSEATYESGFVIDKFPISRPNLTFSTLTVSNMSPEDSSIYLCSVEDFRGSYTFGSGTRLTVV.

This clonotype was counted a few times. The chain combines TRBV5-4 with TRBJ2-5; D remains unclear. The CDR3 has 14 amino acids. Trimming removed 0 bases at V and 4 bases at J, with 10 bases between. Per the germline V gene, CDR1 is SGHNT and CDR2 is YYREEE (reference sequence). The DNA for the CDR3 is TGTGCCAGCAGCTTGGGTAGTAACGGAGAGACCCAGTACTTC. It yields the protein CASSLGSNGETQYF.

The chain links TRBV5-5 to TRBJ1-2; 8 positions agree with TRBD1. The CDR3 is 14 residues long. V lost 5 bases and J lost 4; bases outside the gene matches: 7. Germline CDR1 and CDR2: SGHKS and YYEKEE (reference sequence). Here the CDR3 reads CASRSTGDGYGYTF. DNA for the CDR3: TGTGCCAGCAGGTCGACAGGGGACGGCTATGGCTACACCTTC.

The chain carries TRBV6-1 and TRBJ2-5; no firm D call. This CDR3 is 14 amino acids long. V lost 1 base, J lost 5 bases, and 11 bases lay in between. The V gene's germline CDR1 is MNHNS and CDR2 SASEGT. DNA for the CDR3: TGTGCCAGCAGTGAAGGATGGCAGTCGGAGACCCAGTACTTC. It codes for CASSEGWQSETQYF.

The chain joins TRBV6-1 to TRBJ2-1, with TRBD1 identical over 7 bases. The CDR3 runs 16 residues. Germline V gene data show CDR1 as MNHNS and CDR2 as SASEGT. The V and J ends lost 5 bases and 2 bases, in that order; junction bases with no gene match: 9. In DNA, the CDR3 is TGTGCCAGCAGTCGAACAGGGGAGTCCACCTACAATGAGCAGTTCTTC. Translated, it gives CASSRTGESTYNEQFF.

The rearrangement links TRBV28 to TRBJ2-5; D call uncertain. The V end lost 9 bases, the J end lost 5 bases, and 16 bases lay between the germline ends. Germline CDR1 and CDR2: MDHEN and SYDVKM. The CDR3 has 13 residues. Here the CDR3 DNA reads TGTGCCAGTCGGGTTGGTGGTGGGGAGACCCAGTACTTC. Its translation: CASRVGGGETQYF.

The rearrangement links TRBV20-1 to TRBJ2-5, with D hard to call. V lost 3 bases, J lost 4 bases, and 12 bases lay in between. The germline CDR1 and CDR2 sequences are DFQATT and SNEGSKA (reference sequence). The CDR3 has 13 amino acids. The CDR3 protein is CSASRPPRETQYF. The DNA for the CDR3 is TGCAGTGCTAGTCGGCCCCCCAGAGAGACCCAGTACTTC.

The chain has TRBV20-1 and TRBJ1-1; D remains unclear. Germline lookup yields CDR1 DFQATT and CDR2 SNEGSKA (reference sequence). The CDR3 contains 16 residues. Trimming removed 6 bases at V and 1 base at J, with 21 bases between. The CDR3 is CSAHKREPPANTEAFF. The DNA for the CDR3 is TGCAGTGCCCACAAAAGGGAGCCCCCCGCGAACACTGAAGCTTTCTTT.

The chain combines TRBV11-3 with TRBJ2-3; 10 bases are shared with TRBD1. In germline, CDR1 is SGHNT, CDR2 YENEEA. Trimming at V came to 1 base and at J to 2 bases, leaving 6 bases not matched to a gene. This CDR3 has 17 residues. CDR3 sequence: CASSLADRGPFTDTQYF. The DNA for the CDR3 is TGTGCCAGCAGCTTAGCCGACAGGGGGCCTTTCACAGATACGCAGTATTTT. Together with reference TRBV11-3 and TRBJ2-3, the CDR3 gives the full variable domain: EAGVVQSPRYKIIEKKQPVAFWCNPISGHNTLYWYLQNLGQGPELLIRYENEEAVDDSQLPKDRFSAERLKGVDSTLKIQPAELGDSAVYLCASSLADRGPFTDTQYFGPGTRLTVL.

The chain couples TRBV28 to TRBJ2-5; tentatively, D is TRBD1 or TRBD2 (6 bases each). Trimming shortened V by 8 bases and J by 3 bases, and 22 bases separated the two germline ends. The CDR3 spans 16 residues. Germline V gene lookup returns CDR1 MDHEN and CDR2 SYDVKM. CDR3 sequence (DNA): TGTGCCAGCGGGGGGCGTTTCGGCGGCAAGAAAGAGACCCAGTACTTC. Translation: CASGGRFGGKKETQYF. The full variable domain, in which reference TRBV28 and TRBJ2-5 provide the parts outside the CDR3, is DVKVTQSSRYLVKRTGEKVFLECVQDMDHENMFWYRQDPGLGLRLIYFSYDVKMKEKGDIPEGYSVSREKKERFSLILESASTNQTSMYLCASGGRFGGKKETQYFGPGTRLLVL.

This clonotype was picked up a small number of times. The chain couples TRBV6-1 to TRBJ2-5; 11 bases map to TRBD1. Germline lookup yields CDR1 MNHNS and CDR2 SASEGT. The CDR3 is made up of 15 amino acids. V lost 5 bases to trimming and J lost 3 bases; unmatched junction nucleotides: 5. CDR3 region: CASSQPGQGEETQYF. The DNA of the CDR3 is TGTGCCAGCAGTCAGCCGGGACAGGGGGAAGAGACCCAGTACTTC.

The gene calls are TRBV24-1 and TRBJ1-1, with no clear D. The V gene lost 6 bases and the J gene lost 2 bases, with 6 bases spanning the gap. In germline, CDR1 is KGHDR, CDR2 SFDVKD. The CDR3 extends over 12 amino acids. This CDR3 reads CATSRTNTEAFF. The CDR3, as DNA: TGTGCCACCAGTCGCACAAACACTGAAGCTTTCTTT.